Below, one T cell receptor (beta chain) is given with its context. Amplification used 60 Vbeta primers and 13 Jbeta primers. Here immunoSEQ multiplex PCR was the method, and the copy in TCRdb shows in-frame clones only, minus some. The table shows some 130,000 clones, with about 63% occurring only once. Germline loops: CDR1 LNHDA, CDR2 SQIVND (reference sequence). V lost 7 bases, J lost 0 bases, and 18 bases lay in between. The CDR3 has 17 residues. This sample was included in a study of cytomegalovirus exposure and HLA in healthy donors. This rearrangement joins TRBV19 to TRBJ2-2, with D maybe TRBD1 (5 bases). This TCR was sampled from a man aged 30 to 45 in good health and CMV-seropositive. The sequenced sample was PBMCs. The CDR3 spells CASTPLLWTTNTGELFF. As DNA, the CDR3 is TGTGCCAGTACTCCCCTTTTATGGACAACGAACACCGGGGAGCTGTTTTTT.